Following are 3 T cell receptor beta chains from one sample sequenced in a study of blood T cell repertoires in COVID-19 (dated by TCRdb to between 2020 and 2021). The library was prepared using the immunoSEQ multiplex PCR assay. In its TCRdb copy, this immuneACCESS table keeps in-frame sequences only and misses some clones. Where compared with another copy, unresolved V genes explain less than half of these, and the others have no known cause. This sample holds about 97,000 clones; about nine tenths were observed only once. The ten largest account for 5.2% of the sample. Sequenced material: peripheral blood. Source of these receptors: a woman aged 50 to 60 with COVID-19, enrolled during active disease.

Comments on this clone: Relative to the germline gene, one junction end is altered; a read error may explain this. The chain recombines TRBV4-1 with TRBJ2-2; weak D call: TRBD2 (6 bases). This CDR3 comprises 17 residues. Germline-derived CDR1 and CDR2 are MGHRA and YSYEKL. The DNA for the CDR3 is TGCGCCAGCAGCCAAGACAACTCTAGCGCAGAACACCGGGGAGCTGTTTTT. This gives the protein CASSQDNSSAEHRGAVF.

The J gene is TRBJ2-7, the V gene TRBV19; weak D call: TRBD1 (6 bases). Germline V gene sequence: CDR1 LNHDA, CDR2 SQIVND (reference sequence). This CDR3 region has 14 residues. The ends were cut back, 9 bases at V and 2 bases at J, with 17 bases in the middle. The CDR3 DNA reads as TGTGCCAGCTCTCCGGGACAAAATACCTACGAGCAGTACTTC. This sequence encodes CASSPGQNTYEQYF. The complete variable domain, with remaining parts taken from reference TRBV19 and TRBJ2-7, reads DGGITQSPKYLFRKEGQNVTLSCEQNLNHDAMYWYRQDPGQGLRLIYYSQIVNDFQKGDIAEGYSVSREKKESFPLTVTSAQKNPTAFYLCASSPGQNTYEQYFGPGTRLTVT.

V usage is TRBV3-1 (or the pseudogene TRBV3-2) and J usage is TRBJ1-6; D possibly corresponds to TRBD1 (6 bases). The germline V gene has CDR1 LGHDT and CDR2 YNNKEL (reference sequence). The CDR3 sequence is 13 residues long. Trimming took off 7 bases at V and 6 bases at J, with 10 bases between the two ends. CDR3 amino acids: CASNPDSNSPLHF. The CDR3 nucleotides read TGTGCCAGCAACCCGGACAGTAATTCACCCCTCCACTTT.